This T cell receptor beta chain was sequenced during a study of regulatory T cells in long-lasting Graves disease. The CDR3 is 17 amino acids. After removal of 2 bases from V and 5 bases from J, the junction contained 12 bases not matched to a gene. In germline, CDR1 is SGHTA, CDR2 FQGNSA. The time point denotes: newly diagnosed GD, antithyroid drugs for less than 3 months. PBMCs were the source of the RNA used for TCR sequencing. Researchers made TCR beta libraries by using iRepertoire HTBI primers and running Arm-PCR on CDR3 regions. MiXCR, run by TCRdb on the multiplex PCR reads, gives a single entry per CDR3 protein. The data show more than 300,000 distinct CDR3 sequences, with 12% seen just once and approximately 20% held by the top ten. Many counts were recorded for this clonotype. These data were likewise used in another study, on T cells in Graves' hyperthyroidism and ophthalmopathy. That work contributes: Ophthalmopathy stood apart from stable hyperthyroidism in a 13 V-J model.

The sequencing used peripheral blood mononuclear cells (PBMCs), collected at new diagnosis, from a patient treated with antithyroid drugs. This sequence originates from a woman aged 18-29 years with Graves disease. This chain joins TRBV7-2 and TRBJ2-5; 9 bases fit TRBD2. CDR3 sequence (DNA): TGTGCCAGCAGCTTATTTGGAAGCGGGAGGTACGGCGAGACCCAGTACTTC. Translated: CASSLFGSGRYGETQYF. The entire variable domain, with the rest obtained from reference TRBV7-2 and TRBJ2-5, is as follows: GAGVSQSPSNKVTEKGKDVELRCDPISGHTALYWYRQSLGQGLEFLIYFQGNSAPDKSGLPSDRFSAERTGGSVSTLTIQRTQQEDSAVYLCASSLFGSGRYGETQYFGPGTRLLVL.